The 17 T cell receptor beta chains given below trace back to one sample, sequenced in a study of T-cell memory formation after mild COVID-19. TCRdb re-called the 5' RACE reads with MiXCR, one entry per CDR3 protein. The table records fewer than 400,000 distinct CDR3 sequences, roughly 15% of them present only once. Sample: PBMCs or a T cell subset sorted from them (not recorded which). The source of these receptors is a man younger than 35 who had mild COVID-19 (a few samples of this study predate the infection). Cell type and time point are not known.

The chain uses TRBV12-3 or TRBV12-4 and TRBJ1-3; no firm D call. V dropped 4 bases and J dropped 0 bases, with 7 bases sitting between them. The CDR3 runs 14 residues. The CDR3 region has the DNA TGTGCCAGCAGTTGGACGGGCTCTGGAAACACCATATATTTT. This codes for CASSWTGSGNTIYF.

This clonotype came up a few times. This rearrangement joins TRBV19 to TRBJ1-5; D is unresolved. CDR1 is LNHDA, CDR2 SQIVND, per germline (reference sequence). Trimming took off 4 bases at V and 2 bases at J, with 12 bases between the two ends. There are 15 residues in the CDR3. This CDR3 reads CASSTTRRRNQPQHF. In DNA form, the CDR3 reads TGTGCCAGTAGTACCACAAGACGGCGCAATCAGCCCCAGCATTTT. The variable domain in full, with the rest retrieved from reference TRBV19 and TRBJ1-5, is DGGITQSPKYLFRKEGQNVTLSCEQNLNHDAMYWYRQDPGQGLRLIYYSQIVNDFQKGDIAEGYSVSREKKESFPLTVTSAQKNPTAFYLCASSTTRRRNQPQHFGDGTRLSIL.

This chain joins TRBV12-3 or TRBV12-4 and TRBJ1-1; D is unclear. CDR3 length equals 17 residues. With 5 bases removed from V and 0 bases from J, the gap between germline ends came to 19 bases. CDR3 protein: CASSPPRTGEMNTEAFF. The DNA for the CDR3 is TGTGCCAGCAGTCCTCCTAGGACGGGTGAGATGAACACTGAAGCTTTCTTT.

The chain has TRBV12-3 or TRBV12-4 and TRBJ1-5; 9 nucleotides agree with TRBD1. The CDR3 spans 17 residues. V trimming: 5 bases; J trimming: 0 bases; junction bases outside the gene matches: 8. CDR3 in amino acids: CASSKGQGYISNQPQHF. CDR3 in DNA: TGTGCCAGCAGTAAGGGACAGGGATACATTAGCAATCAGCCCCAGCATTTT.

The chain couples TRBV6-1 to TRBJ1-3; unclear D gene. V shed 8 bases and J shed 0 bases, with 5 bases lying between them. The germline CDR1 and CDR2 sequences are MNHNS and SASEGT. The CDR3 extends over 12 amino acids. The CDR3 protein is CASLRSGNTIYF. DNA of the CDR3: TGTGCCAGCCTGCGCTCTGGAAACACCATATATTTT.

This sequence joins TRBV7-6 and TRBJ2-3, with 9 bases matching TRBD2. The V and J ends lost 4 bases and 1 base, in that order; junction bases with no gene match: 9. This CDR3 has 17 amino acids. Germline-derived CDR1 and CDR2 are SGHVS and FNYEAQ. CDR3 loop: CASSSGGGGARTDTQYF. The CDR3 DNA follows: TGTGCCAGCAGCTCAGGCGGCGGGGGGGCGCGCACAGATACGCAGTATTTT.

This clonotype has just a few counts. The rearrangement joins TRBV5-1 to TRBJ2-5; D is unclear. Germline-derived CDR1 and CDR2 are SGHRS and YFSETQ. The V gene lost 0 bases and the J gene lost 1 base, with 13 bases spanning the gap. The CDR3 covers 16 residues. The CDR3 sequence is CASSLAVPRGQETQYF. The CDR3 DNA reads TGCGCCAGCAGCTTGGCTGTCCCCCGTGGCCAAGAGACCCAGTACTTC.

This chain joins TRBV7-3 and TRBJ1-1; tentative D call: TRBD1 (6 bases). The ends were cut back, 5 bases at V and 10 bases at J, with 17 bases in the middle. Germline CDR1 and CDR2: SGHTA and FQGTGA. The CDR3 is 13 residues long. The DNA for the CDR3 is TGTGCCAGCAGCCCCTCCCACACGGGGGCAGCTTTCTTT. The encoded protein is CASSPSHTGAAFF.

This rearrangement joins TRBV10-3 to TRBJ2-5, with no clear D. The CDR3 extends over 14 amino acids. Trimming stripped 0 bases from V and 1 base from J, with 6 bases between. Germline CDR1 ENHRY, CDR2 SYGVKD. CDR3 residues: CAISESTFQETQYF. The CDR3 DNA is TGTGCCATCAGTGAGTCAACCTTCCAAGAGACCCAGTACTTC.

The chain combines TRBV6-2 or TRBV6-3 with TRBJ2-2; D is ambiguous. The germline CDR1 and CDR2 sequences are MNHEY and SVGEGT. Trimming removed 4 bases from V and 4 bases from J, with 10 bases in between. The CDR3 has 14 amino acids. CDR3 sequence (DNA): TGTGCCAGCAGTTTAGGGCGTCTCACCGGGGAGCTGTTTTTT. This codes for CASSLGRLTGELFF.

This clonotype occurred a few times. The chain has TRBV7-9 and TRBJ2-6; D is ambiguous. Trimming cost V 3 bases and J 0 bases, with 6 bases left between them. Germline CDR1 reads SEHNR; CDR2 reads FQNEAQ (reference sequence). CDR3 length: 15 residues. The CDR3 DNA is TGTGCCAGCAGCTTTGCCAACTCTGGGGCCAACGTCCTGACTTTC. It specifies CASSFANSGANVLTF.

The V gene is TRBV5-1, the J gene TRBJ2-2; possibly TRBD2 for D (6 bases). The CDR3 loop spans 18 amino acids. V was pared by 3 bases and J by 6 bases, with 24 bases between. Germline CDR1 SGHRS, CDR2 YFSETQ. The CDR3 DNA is TGCGCCAGCAGCTCCATTCCGATGACTAGGAGGGTCCCCGGGGAGCTGTTTTTT. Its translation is CASSSIPMTRRVPGELFF.

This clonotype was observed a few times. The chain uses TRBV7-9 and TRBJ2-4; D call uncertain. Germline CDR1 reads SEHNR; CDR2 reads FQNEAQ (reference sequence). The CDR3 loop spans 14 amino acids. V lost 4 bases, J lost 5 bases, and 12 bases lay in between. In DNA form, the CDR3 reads TGTGCCAGCAGCTCGGAAGGGTGGGAAAACATTCAGTACTTC. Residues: CASSSEGWENIQYF.

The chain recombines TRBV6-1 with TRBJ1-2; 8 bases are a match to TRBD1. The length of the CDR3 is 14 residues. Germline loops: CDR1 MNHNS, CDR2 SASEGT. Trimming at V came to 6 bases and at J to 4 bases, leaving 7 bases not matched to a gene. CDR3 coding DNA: TGTGCCAGCAGCGACCCCGGACAGGGCTATGGCTACACCTTC. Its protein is CASSDPGQGYGYTF.

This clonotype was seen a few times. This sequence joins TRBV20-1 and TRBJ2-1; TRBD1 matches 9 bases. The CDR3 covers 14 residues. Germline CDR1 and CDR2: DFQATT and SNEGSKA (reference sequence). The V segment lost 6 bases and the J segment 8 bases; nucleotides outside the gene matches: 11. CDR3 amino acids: CSADKDRGWDEQFF. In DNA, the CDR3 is TGCAGTGCCGATAAGGACAGGGGATGGGATGAGCAGTTCTTC.

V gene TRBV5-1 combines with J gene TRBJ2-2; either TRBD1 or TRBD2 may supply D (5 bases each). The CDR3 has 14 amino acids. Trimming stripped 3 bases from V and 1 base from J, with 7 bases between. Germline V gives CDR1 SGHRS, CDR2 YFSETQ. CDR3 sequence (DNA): TGCGCCAGCAGCTGGGGGATGAACACCGGGGAGCTGTTTTTT. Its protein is CASSWGMNTGELFF. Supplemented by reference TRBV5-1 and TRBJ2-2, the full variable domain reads KAGVTQTPRYLIKTRGQQVTLSCSPISGHRSVSWYQQTPGQGLQFLFEYFSETQRNKGNFPGRFSGRQFSNSRSEMNVSTLELGDSALYLCASSWGMNTGELFFGEGSRLTVL.

CDR3 sequence reads: CASSSLGDSSSYNEQFF. CDR3 in DNA: TGTGCCAGCAGCTCCCTGGGGGACTCCAGCTCCTACAATGAGCAGTTCTTC. The J gene is TRBJ2-1, the V gene TRBV7-9; D is perhaps TRBD2 (6 bases). Germline CDR1 reads SEHNR; CDR2 reads FQNEAQ (reference sequence). This CDR3 is 17 amino acids long. Trimming removed 4 bases at V and 0 bases at J, with 16 bases between.